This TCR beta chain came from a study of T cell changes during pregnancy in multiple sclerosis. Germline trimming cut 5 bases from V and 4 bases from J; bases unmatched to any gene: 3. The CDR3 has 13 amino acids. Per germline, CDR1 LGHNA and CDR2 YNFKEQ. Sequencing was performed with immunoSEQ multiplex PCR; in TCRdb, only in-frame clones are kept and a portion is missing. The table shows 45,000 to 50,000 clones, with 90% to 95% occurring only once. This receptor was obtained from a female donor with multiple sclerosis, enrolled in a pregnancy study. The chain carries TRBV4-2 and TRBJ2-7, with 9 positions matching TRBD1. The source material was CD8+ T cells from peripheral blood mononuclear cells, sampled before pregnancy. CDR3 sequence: CASSGTGPYEQYF. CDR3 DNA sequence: TGTGCCAGCAGCGGGACAGGGCCTTACGAGCAGTACTTC.